The present T cell receptor beta chain was sequenced within a study of cytomegalovirus exposure and HLA in healthy donors. The protocol was immunoSEQ multiplex PCR, while the TCRdb copy is restricted to in-frame clones and leaves out a portion. The table has 260,000 or so clones, approximately 88% seen once. V dropped 7 bases and J dropped 4 bases, with 15 bases sitting between them. The CDR3 contains 15 residues. Germline V gene data show CDR1 as SGHRS and CDR2 as YFSETQ. The chain couples TRBV5-1 to TRBJ2-6; possible D gene TRBD1, 6 bases. This TCR came from a young woman in good health and CMV-seronegative. The sequenced sample was PBMCs. CDR3 residues: CASCYGDIGANVLTF. CDR3 nucleotides: TGCGCCAGCTGCTATGGGGACATAGGGGCCAACGTCCTGACTTTC.